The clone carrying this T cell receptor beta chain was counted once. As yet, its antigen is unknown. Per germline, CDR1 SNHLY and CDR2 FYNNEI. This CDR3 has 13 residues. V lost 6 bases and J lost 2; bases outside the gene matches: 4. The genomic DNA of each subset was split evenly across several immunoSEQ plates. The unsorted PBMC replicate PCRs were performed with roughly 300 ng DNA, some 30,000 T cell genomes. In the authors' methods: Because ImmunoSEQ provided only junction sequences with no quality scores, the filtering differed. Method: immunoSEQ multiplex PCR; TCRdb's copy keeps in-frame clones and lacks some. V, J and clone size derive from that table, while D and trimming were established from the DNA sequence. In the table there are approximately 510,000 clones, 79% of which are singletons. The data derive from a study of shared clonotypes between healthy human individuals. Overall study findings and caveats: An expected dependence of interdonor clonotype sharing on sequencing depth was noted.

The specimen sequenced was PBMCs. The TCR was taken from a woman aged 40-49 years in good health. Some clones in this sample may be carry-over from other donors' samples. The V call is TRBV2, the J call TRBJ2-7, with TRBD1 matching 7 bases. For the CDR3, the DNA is TGTGCCAGCAGCCGGGACAGAACCTACGAGCAGTACTTC. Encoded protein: CASSRDRTYEQYF. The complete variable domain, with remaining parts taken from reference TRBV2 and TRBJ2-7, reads EPEVTQTPSHQVTQMGQEVILRCVPISNHLYFYWYRQILGQKVEFLVSFYNNEISEKSEIFDDQFSVERPDGSNFTLKIRSTKLEDSAMYFCASSRDRTYEQYFGPGTRLTVT.